This TCR beta chain derives from a study of blood T cell repertoires in COVID-19. About the study: Sample material is recorded as cDNA or gDNA derived from T cells, B-cell-depleted T cells, or PBMCs.

TCRdb's copy holds only in-frame clones and misses some; the assay was immunoSEQ multiplex PCR. Of some 200,000 clones listed, approximately 90% are singletons. The CDR3 runs 14 residues. CDR1 and CDR2 (germline): MRHNA, SNTAGT. Trimming cost V 2 bases and J 1 base, with 5 bases left between them. Sequenced sample: PBMCs or T cells enriched from blood (not recorded which). V is TRBV6-4 and J is TRBJ2-2; no clear D gene. This TCR was recovered from a woman aged 25 to 39 who had recovered from COVID-19. This CDR3 is CASSDGQNTGELFF. The CDR3 nucleotides read TGTGCCAGCAGTGACGGGCAGAACACCGGGGAGCTGTTTTTT.